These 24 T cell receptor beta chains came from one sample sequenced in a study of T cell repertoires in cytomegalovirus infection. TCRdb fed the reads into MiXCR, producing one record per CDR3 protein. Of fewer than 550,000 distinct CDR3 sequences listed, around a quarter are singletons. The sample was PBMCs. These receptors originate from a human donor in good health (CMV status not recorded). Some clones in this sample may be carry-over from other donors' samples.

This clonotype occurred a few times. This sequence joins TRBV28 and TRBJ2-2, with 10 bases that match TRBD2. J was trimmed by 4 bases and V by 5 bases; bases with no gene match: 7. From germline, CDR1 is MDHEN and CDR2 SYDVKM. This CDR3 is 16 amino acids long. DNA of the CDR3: TGTGCCAGCAGTCTGCTAGCGGGAGAGATCACCGGGGAGCTGTTTTTT. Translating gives CASSLLAGEITGELFF.

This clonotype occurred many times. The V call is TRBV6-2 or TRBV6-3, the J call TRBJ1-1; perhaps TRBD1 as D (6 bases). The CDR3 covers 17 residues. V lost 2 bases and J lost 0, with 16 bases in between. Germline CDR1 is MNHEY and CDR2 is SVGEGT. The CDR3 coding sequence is TGTGCCAGCAGTTACCCCGGCAGGGGACCGATGAACACTGAAGCTTTCTTT. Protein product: CASSYPGRGPMNTEAFF.

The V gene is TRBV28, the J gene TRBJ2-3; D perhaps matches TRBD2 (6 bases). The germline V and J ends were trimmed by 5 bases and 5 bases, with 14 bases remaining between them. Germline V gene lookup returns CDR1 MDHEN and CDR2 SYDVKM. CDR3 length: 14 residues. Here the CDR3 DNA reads TGTGCCAGCAGTCAAGGAGGGAACCGAGATACGCAGTATTTT. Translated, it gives CASSQGGNRDTQYF.

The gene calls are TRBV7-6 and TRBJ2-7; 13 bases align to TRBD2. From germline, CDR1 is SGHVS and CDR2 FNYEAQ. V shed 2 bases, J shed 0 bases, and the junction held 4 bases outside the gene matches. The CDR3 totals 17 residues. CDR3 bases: TGTGCCAGCAGCTTAATCGGACTAGCGGGGGACTCCTACGAGCAGTACTTC. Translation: CASSLIGLAGDSYEQYF.

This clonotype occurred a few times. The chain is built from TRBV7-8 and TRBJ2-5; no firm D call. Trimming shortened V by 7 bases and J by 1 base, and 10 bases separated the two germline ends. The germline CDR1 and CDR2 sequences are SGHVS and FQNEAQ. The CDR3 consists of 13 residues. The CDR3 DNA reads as TGTGCCAGCAATCTGCGGTTCCAAGAGACCCAGTACTTC. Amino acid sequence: CASNLRFQETQYF.

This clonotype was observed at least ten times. The CDR3 protein is CASSLVWADTDTQYF. Written as DNA, the CDR3 is TGTGCCAGCAGCTTAGTTTGGGCCGACACAGATACGCAGTATTTT. This chain uses TRBV7-2 with TRBJ2-3; no clear D. The ends were cut back, 1 base at V and 2 bases at J, with 10 bases in the middle. The CDR3 covers 15 residues. The germline V gene encodes CDR1 SGHTA and CDR2 FQGNSA.

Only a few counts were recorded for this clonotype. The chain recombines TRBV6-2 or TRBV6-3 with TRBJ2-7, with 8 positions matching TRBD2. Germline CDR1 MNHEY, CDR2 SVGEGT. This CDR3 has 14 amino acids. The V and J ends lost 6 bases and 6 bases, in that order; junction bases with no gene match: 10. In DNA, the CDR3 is TGTGCCAGCAGGAATAGCGGGATAAGGGCCGAGCAGTACTTC. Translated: CASRNSGIRAEQYF.

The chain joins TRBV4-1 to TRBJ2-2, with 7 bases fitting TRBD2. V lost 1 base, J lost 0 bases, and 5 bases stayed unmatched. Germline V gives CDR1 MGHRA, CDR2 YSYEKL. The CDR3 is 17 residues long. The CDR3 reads CASSQASGNANTGELFF. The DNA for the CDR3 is TGCGCCAGCAGCCAAGCCAGCGGGAACGCGAACACCGGGGAGCTGTTTTTT.

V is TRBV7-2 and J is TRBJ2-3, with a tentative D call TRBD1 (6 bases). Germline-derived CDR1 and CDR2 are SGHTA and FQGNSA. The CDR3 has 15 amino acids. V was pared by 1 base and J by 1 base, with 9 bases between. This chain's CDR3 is CASSLEGGGTDTQYF. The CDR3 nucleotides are TGTGCCAGCAGCTTAGAAGGGGGAGGCACAGATACGCAGTATTTT.

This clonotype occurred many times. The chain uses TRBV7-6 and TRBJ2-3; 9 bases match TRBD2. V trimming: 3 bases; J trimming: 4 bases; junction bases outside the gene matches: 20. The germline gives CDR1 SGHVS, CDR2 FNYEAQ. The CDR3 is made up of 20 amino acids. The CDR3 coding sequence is TGTGCCAGCAGCTTTCATCTTTCGCGGGGAATACAGCGGGGGGCAGATACGCAGTATTTT. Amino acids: CASSFHLSRGIQRGADTQYF.

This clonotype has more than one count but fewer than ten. The CDR3 nucleotides read TGTGCCAGCAGCTTGGGGACAGGTGCAGCCGGCAATCAGCCCCAGCATTTT. Translation gives CASSLGTGAAGNQPQHF. The chain recombines TRBV5-6 with TRBJ1-5, with 7 bases identical to TRBD1. Trimming took 0 bases from V and 2 from J; bases not matched to a gene: 8. The CDR3 runs to 17 residues. Germline CDR1 is SGHDT and CDR2 is YYEEEE.

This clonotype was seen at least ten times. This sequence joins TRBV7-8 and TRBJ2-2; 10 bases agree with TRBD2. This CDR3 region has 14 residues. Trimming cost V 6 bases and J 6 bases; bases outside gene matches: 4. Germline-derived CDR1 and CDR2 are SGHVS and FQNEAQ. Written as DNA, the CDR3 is TGTGCCAGCAGGCAACTAGCGGGATCCGGGGAGCTGTTTTTT. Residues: CASRQLAGSGELFF.

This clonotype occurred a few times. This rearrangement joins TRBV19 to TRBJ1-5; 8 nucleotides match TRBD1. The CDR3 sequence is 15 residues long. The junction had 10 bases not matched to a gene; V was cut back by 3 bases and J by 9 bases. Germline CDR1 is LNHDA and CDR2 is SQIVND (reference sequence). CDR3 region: CASSMLDRDSRPQHF. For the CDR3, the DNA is TGTGCCAGTAGTATGTTGGACAGGGACTCTCGGCCCCAGCATTTT.

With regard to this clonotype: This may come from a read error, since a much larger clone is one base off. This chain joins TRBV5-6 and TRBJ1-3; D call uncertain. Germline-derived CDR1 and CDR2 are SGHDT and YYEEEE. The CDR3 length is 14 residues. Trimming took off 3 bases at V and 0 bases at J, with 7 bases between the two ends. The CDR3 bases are TGTGCCAGCAGCTGGGCCAACTCTGGAAACACCATATATTTT. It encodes CASSWANSGNTIYF.

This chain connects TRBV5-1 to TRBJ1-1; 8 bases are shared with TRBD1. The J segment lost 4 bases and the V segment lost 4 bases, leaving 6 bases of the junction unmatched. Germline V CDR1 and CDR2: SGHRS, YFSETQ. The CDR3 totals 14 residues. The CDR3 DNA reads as TGCGCCAGCAGCCCTAAGACAGGGGTCACTGAAGCTTTCTTT. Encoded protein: CASSPKTGVTEAFF.

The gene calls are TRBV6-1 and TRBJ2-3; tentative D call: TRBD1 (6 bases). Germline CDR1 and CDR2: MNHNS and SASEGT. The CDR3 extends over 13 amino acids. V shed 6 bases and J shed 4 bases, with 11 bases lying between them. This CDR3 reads CASRNRVPDTQYF. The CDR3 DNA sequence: TGTGCCAGCAGGAACAGGGTCCCAGATACGCAGTATTTT.

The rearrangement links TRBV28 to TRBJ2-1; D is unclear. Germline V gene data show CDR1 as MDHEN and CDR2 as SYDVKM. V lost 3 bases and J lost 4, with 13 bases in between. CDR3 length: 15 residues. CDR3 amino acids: CASSLPPALYNEQFF. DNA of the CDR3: TGTGCCAGCAGTTTGCCCCCCGCCCTTTACAATGAGCAGTTCTTC.

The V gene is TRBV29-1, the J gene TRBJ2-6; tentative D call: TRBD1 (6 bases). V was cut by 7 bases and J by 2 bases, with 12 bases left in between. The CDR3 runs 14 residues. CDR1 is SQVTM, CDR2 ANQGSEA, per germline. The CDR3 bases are TGCAGCGCCACACAGGGCCCTGGGGCCAACGTCCTGACTTTC. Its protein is CSATQGPGANVLTF.

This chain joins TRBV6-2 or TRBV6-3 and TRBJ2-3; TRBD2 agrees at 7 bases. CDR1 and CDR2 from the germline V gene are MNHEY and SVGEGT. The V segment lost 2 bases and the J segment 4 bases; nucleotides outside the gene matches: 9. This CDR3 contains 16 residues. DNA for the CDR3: TGTGCCAGCAGTTACAATGGCGGGGGTGGTCCAGATACGCAGTATTTT. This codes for CASSYNGGGGPDTQYF.

The DNA for the CDR3 is TGTGCCTGGAGCTTAGGGACAGTGAACACTGAAGCTTTCTTT. Translating gives CAWSLGTVNTEAFF. This chain uses TRBV30 with TRBJ1-1; 7 nucleotides align to TRBD1. CDR3 length equals 14 residues. With 3 bases clipped from V and 0 bases from J, the junction kept 4 bases outside the gene matches. Germline CDR1 reads GTSNPN; CDR2 reads SVGIG (reference sequence).

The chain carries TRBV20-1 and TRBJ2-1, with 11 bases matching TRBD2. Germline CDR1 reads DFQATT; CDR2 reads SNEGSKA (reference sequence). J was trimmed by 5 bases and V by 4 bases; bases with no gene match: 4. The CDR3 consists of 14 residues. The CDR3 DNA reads TGCAGTGCTAAGGGACTAGCGGAGGACAATGAGCAGTTCTTC. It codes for CSAKGLAEDNEQFF.

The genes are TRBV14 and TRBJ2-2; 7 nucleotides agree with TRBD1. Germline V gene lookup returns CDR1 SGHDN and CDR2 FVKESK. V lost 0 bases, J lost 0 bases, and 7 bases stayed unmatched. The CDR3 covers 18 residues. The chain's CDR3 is CASSQEPGQAPNTGELFF. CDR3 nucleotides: TGTGCCAGCAGCCAAGAACCCGGACAGGCGCCGAACACCGGGGAGCTGTTTTTT.

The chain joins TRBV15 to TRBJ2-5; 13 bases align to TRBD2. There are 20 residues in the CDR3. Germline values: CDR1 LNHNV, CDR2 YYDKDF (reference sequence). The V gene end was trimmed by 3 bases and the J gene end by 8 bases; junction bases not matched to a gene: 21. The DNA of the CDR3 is TGTGCCACCAGCAGGCCCCCTGTACTAGCGGGAGGGCCGACCGCAGGAACCCAGTACTTC. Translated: CATSRPPVLAGGPTAGTQYF. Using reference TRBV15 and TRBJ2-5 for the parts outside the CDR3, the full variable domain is DAMVIQNPRYQVTQFGKPVTLSCSQTLNHNVMYWYQQKSSQAPKLLFHYYDKDFNNEADTPDNFQSRRPNTSFCFLDIRSPGLGDTAMYLCATSRPPVLAGGPTAGTQYFGPGTRLLVL.

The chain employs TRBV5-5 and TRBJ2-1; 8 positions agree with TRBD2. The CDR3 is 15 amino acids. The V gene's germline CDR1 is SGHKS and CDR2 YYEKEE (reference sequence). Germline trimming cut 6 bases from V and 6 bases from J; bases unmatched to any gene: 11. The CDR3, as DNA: TGTGCCAGCACCCTTAGCGGGAACTCCCCCAATGAGCAGTTCTTC. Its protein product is CASTLSGNSPNEQFF.